This T cell receptor beta chain came from a study of early T cells in non-severe SARS-CoV-2 infection. Overall study context: The chains were unpaired, and the sequenced material was bulk RNA from unsorted whole blood.

Each single cDNA molecule received a unique molecular identifier. TCRdb itself ran the 5' RACE reads through MiXCR, one entry per CDR3 protein. The sample includes around 99,000 distinct CDR3 sequences, around 10% of them seen just once. Details on this clonotype: Its antigen is not known.

Study outcomes and limitations: Matching results from VDJdb favored anti-spike CD8 responses, leaving private and CD4 specificities undetected.

Sequencing was carried out using whole blood. This clonotype was obtained from an adult who was a healthcare worker with PCR-confirmed SARS-CoV-2 infection or an uninfected control (not recorded which).

For the CDR3, the DNA is TGTGCCAGCAGCTTTTCCAGGGGGGCCGGGGAGCTGTTTTTT. This sequence encodes CASSFSRGAGELFF. The chain has TRBV7-7 and TRBJ2-2; TRBD1 might be the D (7 bases). Trimming shortened V by 3 bases and J by 6 bases, and 11 bases separated the two germline ends. CDR1 and CDR2 (germline): SSHAT, FNYEAQ (reference sequence). This CDR3 region has 14 residues.